This T cell receptor beta chain was profiled in a study of cytomegalovirus exposure and HLA in healthy donors. This clone came up a few times. The study sampled nominally healthy donors, though unrecorded immune exposures were likely. PCR used 60 Vbeta primers and 13 Jbeta primers. Some clones are missing from TCRdb's copy, which holds only in-frame ones; the method was immunoSEQ multiplex PCR. The table lists 160,000 or so clones, around 86% of them singletons. Germline V gene data show CDR1 as MNHNY and CDR2 as SVGAGI (reference sequence). V was cut by 6 bases and J by 7 bases, with 16 bases left in between. The CDR3 sequence is 14 residues long.

This receptor was taken from a man in his fifties in good health and CMV-seropositive. The sequenced sample was PBMCs. V gene TRBV6-6 combines with J gene TRBJ1-5; D not resolved. The CDR3 DNA reads TGTGCCAGCAGCTCTTTGGGGAGTCGGCAGCCCCAGCATTTT. It translates to CASSSLGSRQPQHF.